This TCR beta chain appears in the sequencing data of a study of cytomegalovirus exposure and HLA in healthy donors. About the research overall: Genotyping showed around 80% of almost 400 donors falling in the Caucasian-associated ancestry cluster.

The CDR3 spans 15 residues. V was trimmed by 2 bases and J by 2 bases, leaving 12 bases between them. CDR1 is SEHNR and CDR2 is FQNEAQ in the germline V gene (reference sequence). The PCR made use of 60 Vbeta and 13 Jbeta primers. The data were produced by immunoSEQ multiplex PCR, yet TCRdb's version contains in-frame clones alone and is incomplete. The table includes around 120,000 clones, 55% to 65% detected once. For this clone: No antigen is known for it.

Study findings and constraints: Later on, a genetic analysis was performed. It linked a missense variant in DCLRE1C with V- and J-gene trimming of TCR beta. HLA alleles were associated with fewer than 20,000 TCR beta sequences in a later analysis at 0.05 false discovery rate. A later analysis by the authors found several of the most significant clusters apparently linked to common viral pathogens.

This receptor was obtained from a woman in her thirties or forties in good health and CMV-seropositive. V gene TRBV7-9 combines with J gene TRBJ1-1; D ambiguous. Sequencing was carried out using PBMCs. The CDR3 region has the DNA TGTGCCAGCAGCTTACGGGAGGCCATCAACACTGAAGCTTTCTTT. Its translation: CASSLREAINTEAFF.